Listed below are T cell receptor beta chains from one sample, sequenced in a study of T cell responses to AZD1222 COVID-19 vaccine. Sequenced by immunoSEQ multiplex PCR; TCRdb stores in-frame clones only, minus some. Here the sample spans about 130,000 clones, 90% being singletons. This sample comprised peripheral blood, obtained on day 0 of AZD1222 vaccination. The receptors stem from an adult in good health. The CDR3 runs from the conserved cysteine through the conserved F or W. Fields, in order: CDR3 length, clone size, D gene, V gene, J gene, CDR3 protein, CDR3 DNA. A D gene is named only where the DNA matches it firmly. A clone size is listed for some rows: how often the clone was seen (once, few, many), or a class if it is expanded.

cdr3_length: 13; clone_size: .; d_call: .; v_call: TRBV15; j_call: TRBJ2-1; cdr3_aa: CATRSVGLGEQFF; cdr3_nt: TGTGCCACCAGGTCTGTTGGTCTAGGAGAGCAGTTCTTC
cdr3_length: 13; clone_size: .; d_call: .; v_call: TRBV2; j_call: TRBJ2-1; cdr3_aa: CASSWTAYNEQFF; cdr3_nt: TGTGCCAGCAGTTGGACAGCCTACAATGAGCAGTTCTTC
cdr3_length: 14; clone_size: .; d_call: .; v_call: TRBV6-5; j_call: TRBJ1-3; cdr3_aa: CASSYGGTGNTIYF; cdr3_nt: TGTGCCAGCAGTTATGGGGGGACTGGAAACACCATATATTTT
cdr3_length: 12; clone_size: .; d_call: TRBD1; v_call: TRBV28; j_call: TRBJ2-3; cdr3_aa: CASSDPTGGLCF; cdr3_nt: TGTGCCAGCAGTGACCCGACAGGGGGCTTGTGTTTT
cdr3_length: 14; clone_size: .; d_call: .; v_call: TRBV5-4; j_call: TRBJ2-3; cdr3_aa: CASSGGQHTDTQYF; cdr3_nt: TGTGCCAGCAGCGGCGGACAGCACACAGATACGCAGTATTTT
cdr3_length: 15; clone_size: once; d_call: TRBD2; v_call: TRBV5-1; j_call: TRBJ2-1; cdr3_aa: CASRRTSSSYNEQFF; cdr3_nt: TGCGCCAGCAGGCGGACTAGCAGCTCCTACAATGAGCAGTTCTTC
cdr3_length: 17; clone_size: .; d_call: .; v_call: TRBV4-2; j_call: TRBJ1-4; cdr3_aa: CANSQERQATTNEKLFF; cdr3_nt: TGTGCCAACAGCCAAGAAAGGCAGGCCACAACTAATGAAAAACTGTTTTTT
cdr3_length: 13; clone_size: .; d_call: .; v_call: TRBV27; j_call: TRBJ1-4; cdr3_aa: CASSPLPPGKLFF; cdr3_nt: TGTGCCAGCAGTCCCCTACCCCCAGGGAAACTGTTTTTT
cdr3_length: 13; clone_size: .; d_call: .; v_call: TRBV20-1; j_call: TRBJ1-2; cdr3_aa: CSASLGVSYGYTF; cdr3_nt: TGCAGTGCTAGTCTAGGAGTAAGCTATGGCTACACCTTC
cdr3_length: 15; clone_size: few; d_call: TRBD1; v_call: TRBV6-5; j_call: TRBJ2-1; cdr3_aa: CASSRDRVSYNEQFF; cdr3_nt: TGTGCCAGCAGCCGGGACAGGGTCTCCTACAATGAGCAGTTCTTC
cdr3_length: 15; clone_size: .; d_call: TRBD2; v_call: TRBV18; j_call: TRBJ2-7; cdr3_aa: CASSPRGGSLYEQYF; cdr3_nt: TGTGCCAGCTCACCACGCGGCGGGAGCCTCTACGAGCAGTACTTC
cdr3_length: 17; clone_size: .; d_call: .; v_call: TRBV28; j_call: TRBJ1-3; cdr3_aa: CASSPPRQSSSGNTIYF; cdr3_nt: TGTGCCAGCAGTCCTCCCCGACAGTCTAGCTCTGGAAACACCATATATTTT
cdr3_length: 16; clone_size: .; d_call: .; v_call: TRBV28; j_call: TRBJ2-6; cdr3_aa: CASNKIFFSGANVLTF; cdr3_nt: TGTGCCAGCAACAAGATTTTCTTCTCTGGGGCCAACGTCCTGACTTTC
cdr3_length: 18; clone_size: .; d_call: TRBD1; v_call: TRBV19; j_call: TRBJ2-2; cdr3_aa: CASSIKGQGATFTGELFF; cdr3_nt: TGTGCCAGTAGTATTAAGGGACAGGGAGCGACTTTCACCGGGGAGCTGTTTTTT
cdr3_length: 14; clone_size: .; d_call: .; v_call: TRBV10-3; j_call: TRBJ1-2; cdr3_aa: CAITGGGGSYGYTF; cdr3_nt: TGTGCCATCACCGGGGGTGGGGGCAGCTATGGCTACACCTTC
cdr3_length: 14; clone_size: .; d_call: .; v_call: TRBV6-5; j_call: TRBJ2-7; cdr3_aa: CASRVSGASYEQYF; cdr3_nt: TGTGCCAGCAGGGTTTCCGGGGCGTCCTACGAGCAGTACTTC
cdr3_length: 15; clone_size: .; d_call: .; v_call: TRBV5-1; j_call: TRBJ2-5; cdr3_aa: CASSLGMGVQETQYF; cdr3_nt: TGCGCCAGCAGCTTGGGAATGGGGGTCCAAGAGACCCAGTACTTC
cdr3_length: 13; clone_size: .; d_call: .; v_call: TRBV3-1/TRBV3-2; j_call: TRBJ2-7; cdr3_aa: CASSQLFPAEQYF; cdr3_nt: TGTGCCAGCAGCCAATTGTTTCCAGCCGAGCAGTACTTC
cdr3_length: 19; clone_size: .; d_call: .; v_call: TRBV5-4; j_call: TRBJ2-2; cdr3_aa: CASSLFGIKTAEGTGELFF; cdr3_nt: TGTGCCAGCAGCTTGTTTGGAATCAAGACCGCAGAAGGCACCGGGGAGCTGTTTTTT
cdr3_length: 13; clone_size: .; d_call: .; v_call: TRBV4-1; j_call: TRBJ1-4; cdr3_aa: CASSQGAGVLRHF; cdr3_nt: TGCGCCAGCAGCCAAGGTGCGGGGGTCCTCCGGCATTTT
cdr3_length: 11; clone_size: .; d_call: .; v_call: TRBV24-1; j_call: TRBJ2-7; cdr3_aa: CATRQGSEQYF; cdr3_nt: TGTGCCACCAGACAGGGTTCCGAGCAGTACTTC
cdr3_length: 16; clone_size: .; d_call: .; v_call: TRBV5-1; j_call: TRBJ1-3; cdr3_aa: CASSSRGPLSGNTIYF; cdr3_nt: TGCGCCAGCAGCTCGCGGGGGCCCCTCTCTGGAAACACCATATATTTT
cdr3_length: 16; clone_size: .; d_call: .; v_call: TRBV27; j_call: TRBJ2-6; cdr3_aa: CASSIRRATGANVLTF; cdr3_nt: TGTGCCAGCAGTATTAGGAGGGCGACTGGGGCCAACGTCCTGACTTTC
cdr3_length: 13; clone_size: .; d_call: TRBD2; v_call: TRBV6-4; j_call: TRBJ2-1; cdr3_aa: CASSSGLAGLQFF; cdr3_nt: TGTGCCAGCAGTTCGGGACTAGCGGGGCTGCAGTTCTTC
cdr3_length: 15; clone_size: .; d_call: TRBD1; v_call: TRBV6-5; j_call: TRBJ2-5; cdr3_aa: CASSYSETGQETQYF; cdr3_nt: TGTGCCAGCAGTTACTCGGAGACAGGGCAAGAGACCCAGTACTTC
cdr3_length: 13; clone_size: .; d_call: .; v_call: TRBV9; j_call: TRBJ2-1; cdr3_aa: CASSGHEENEQFF; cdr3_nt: TGTGCCAGCAGCGGACACGAAGAAAATGAGCAGTTCTTC
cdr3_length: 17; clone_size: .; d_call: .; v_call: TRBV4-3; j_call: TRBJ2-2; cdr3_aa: CASSQGLVFKRPGELFF; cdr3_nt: TGCGCCAGCAGCCAAGGGTTGGTTTTTAAGCGACCCGGGGAGCTGTTTTTT
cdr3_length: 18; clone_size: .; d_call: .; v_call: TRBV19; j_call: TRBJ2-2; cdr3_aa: CASSIVPVTERISGELFF; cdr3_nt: TGTGCCAGTAGTATAGTTCCAGTAACCGAAAGGATTTCCGGGGAGCTGTTTTTT